The rows below give T cell receptor beta chains drawn from one sample of a study of T cells in Graves' hyperthyroidism and ophthalmopathy. MiXCR, run by TCRdb on the multiplex PCR reads, gives a single entry per CDR3 protein. Of more than 450,000 distinct CDR3 sequences listed, approximately 20% were seen once; the top ten hold 47%. The sample taken for sequencing was blood. These receptors were taken from a man aged 40-50 years with Graves' ophthalmopathy. Both conserved end residues are trimmed from each CDR3. Fields, in order: J gene, CDR3 length, V gene, CDR3 protein.

>TRBJ1-5|12|TRBV2
ASRDDRPDQPQH
>TRBJ2-7|11|TRBV27
ASSQGSLGEQY
>TRBJ2-1|12|TRBV5-5
ASSRDQGYNEQF
>TRBJ1-2|14|TRBV3-1
ASSQVLQGGNYGYT
>TRBJ2-3|10|TRBV6-1
ASNNPEGTQY
>TRBJ1-2|12|TRBV3-1
ASSQESLAYGYT
>TRBJ2-1|13|TRBV18
ASSPGGQGANEQF
>TRBJ1-1|13|TRBV10-3
AISDPTGGGFEAF
>TRBJ2-7|10|TRBV28
ASSSFRGEEY
>TRBJ2-3|13|TRBV12-3/TRBV12-4
ASSFFASGTDTQY
>TRBJ2-7|16|TRBV7-2
ASSLELAGGSSSYEQY
>TRBJ1-1|14|TRBV7-9
ASSSLRGPYNTEAF
>TRBJ2-5|17|TRBV15
ATSRDRGTSGGDQETQY
>TRBJ2-2|12|TRBV7-9
ASSPLGTTGELF
>TRBJ2-3|12|TRBV19
ASSIVPTGDTQY
>TRBJ2-1|13|TRBV7-8
ASSLDSYSLNEQF
>TRBJ1-1|13|TRBV20-1
SARDLGALNTEAF
>TRBJ2-3|13|TRBV10-3
AISPGQGIYDTQY
>TRBJ2-1|10|TRBV7-9
ASSRSDNEQF
>TRBJ2-3|13|TRBV5-8
ASFLAGGPTDTQY
>TRBJ1-1|13|TRBV20-1
SASAPQGRPTEAF
>TRBJ2-2|16|TRBV30
AWSVLTLAGSNTGELF
>TRBJ2-5|12|TRBV9
ASSVYGSQETQY
>TRBJ2-1|16|TRBV6-2/TRBV6-3
ASSYSIEGAASYNEQF
>TRBJ2-4|11|TRBV12-3/TRBV12-4
AGSGQGRNIQY
>TRBJ2-1|12|TRBV7-2
ASSFSGPYNEQF
>TRBJ1-1|10|TRBV10-1
ASSEDRTEAF
>TRBJ2-6|12|TRBV27
ASSLLPGANVLT
>TRBJ1-5|15|TRBV6-1
ASSSAPTGKSNQPQH
>TRBJ1-4|13|TRBV7-2
ASSKYRAALEKLF
>TRBJ2-5|10|TRBV2
ASSEARGAQY
>TRBJ2-7|11|TRBV5-5
ASCREESYEQY
>TRBJ2-6|15|TRBV28
ASSNAGASSGANVLT
>TRBJ2-3|12|TRBV12-3/TRBV12-4
ASTLSMLVDTQY
>TRBJ2-2|13|TRBV18
ASSPDRAHTGELF
>TRBJ1-1|11|TRBV2
ASRTDVNTEAF